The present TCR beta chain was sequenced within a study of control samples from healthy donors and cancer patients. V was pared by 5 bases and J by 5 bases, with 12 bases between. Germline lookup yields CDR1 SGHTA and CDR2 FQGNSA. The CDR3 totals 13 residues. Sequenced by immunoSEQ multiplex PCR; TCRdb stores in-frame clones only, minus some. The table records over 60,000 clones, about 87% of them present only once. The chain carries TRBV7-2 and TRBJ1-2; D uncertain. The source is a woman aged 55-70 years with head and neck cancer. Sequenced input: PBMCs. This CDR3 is CASSVDGEYGYTF. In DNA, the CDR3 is TGTGCCAGCAGCGTGGACGGGGAGTATGGCTACACCTTC.